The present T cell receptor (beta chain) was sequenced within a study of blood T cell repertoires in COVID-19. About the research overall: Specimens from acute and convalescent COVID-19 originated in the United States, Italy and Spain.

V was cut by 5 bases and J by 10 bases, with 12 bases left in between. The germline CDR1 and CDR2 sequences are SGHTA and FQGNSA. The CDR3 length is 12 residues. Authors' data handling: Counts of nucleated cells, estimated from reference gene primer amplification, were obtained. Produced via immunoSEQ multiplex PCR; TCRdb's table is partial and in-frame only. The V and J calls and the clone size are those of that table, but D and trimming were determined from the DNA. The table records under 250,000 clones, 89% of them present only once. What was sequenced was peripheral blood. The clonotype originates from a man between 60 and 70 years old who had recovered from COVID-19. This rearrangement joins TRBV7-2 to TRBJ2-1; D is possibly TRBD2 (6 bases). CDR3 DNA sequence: TGTGCCAGCAGCCCGACTAGTAACGAGCAGTTCTTC. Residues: CASSPTSNEQFF.